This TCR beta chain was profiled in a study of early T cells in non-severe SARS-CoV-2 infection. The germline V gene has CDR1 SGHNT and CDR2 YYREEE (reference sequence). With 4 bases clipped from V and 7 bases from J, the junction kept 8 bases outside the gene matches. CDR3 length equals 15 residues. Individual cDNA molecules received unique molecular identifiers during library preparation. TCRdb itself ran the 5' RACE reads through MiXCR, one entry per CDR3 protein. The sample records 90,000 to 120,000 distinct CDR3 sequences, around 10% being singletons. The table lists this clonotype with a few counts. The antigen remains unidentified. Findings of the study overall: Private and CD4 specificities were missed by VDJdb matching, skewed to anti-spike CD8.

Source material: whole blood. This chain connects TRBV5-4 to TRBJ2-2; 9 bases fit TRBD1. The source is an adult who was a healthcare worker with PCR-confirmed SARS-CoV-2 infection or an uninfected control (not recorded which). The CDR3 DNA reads TGTGCCAGCAGCCCGGGACAGGGTATGGTCGGGGAGCTGTTTTTT. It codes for CASSPGQGMVGELFF.